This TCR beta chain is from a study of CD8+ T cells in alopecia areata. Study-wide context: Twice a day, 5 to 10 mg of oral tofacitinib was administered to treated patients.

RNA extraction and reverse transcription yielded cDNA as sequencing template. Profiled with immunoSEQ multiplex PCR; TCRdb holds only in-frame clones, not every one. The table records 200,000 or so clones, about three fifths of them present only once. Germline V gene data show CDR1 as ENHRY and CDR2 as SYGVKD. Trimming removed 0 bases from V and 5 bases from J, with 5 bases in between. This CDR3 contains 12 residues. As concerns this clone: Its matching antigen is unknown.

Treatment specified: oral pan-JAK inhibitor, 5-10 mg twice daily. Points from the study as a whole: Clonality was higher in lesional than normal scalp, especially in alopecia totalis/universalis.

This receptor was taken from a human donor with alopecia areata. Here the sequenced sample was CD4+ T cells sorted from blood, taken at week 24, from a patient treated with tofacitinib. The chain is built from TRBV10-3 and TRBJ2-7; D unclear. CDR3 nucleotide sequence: TGTGCCATCAGTGAGTCGGCAGACGAGCAGTACTTC. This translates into CAISESADEQYF.